This T cell receptor beta chain was sequenced during a study of blood T cell repertoires in COVID-19 (dated by TCRdb to 2020 to 2022). With regard to the full study: Samples covering the acute and convalescent phases of COVID-19 were provided by collaborators in the United States, Italy and Spain. Samples came from the ongoing ImmuneRACE study (first 160 participants) plus 1,254 subjects from 6 global collaborators. A de-identified subject ID, COVID-19 status, age in years and sex were almost always included in the sample metadata. The repertoires were released in a freely available public database meant as a resource for research on the immune response to SARS-CoV-2. The prospective study material was composed of cDNA or gDNA derived from T cells, B-cell-depleted T cells, or PBMCs. Where available, HLA class I and class II types were obtained from metadata supplied by the sample provider rather than from assay-based typing. The dataset comprised deeply sampled blood TCRbeta repertoires from subjects exposed to, actively infected with, or recovered from COVID-19. The paper's findings and limits, for the study overall: The amount of clinical and demographic metadata varied by source and participant and was provided uncurated.

At one collaborating source in Seattle, patients were enrolled during active infection and were followed longitudinally through the course of disease. Whole blood was collected in K2EDTA tubes by collaborating institutions according to the institutions' own protocols. For TCRbeta analysis, collaborators shipped samples as frozen whole blood, isolated PBMCs, or DNA extracted from either of those sample types. The immunoSEQ Assay, a bias-controlled multiplex PCR, was used to amplify TCRbeta CDR3 regions from genomic DNA. The authors' analysis ran thus. Nucleated cell counts per sample were estimated from amplification of reference gene primers within the assay. To quantify the absolute abundance of each unique TCRbeta CDR3 rearrangement, sequence reads were collapsed and filtered. For each sample, productive Simpson clonality was calculated as the square root of Simpson's diversity index over productive rearrangements. The table comes from immuneACCESS by way of TCRdb, which keeps in-frame sequences with V and J called. Part of the clones is missing from these tables; in studies checked, under half for an unresolved V gene and the rest for unknown reasons. V and J calls and clone size are those listed in that table; D and trimming were worked out from the DNA. This sample is represented by around 470,000 clones; roughly 87% of them were singletons. The top ten clonotypes cover 0.8% to 0.9% of the sample.

The CDR3 runs 15 residues from the cysteine to the phenylalanine. Only the CDR3 portion is preserved as DNA: 45 bases, with reading frame beginning at the first base. The germline V gene sets CDR1 to KGHDR and CDR2 to SFDVKD. The germline ends are 10 bases apart after V is trimmed by 0 bases and J by 4 bases. Comment on this clone: Its antigen specificity is not known. There are no base qualities to consult, and no much larger clone falls within one base.

The chain is assembled from TRBV24-1 and TRBJ2-3, and TRBD2 may be the D gene, going by 6 matching bases. Sequenced sample: peripheral blood. This clonotype was obtained from a man aged 18 to 29 with COVID-19, enrolled during active disease. The CDR3 protein: CATSDLWRDADTQYF. In nucleotides, the sequence is TGTGCCACCAGTGATTTGTGGCGGGACGCAGATACGCAGTATTTT.